The 3 T cell receptor beta chains below come from one sample, sequenced in a study of T cells in Graves' hyperthyroidism and ophthalmopathy (dated by TCRdb to about 2019). Library preparation employed multiplex PCR. Instrument used: Illumina HiSeq 2000. TCR beta CDR3 regions were amplified from RNA transcripts. A first-round RT-PCR of the TCR CDR3 used the HTBI primer set with the Qiagen OneStep RT-PCR kit. TCRdb reprocessing: public reads trimmed at Q25 with fastp, clones called with MiXCR, in-frame beta chains kept. Entries that share a CDR3 protein sequence are merged under the most common genes and DNA. The sample yields 660,000 or so distinct CDR3 sequences; roughly 20% were counted once. The top ten constitute 34% of the sample. The sequenced material came from blood. The receptors come from a man aged 25 to 40 with Graves' ophthalmopathy.

The chain has TRBV6-5 and TRBJ2-7, with 7 nucleotides matching TRBD1. The CDR3 has 13 amino acids. J lost 5 bases, V lost 6 bases, and 7 bases had no gene match. Germline CDR1 is MNHEY and CDR2 is SVGAGI. CDR3 coding DNA: TGTGCCAGCAGATTGACAGGGTTGGACGAGCAGTACTTC. Its protein is CASRLTGLDEQYF.

The chain combines TRBV7-4 with TRBJ2-2, with D maybe TRBD2 (7 bases). The CDR3 runs 20 residues. V was cut by 5 bases and J by 8 bases, with 33 bases left in between. The germline V gene has CDR1 SGHVT and CDR2 SQSDAQ. CDR3 amino acids: CASSVGGRPVGANTPGELFF. CDR3 in DNA: TGTGCCAGCAGCGTCGGGGGGCGGCCGGTCGGGGCAAACACCCCGGGGGAGCTGTTTTTT.

There are many counts of this clonotype. The gene calls are TRBV28 and TRBJ2-7; the match to TRBD1 covers 9 bases. The length of the CDR3 is 15 residues. Germline CDR1 MDHEN, CDR2 SYDVKM. Trimming cost V 4 bases and J 6 bases; bases outside gene matches: 10. The CDR3 spells CASSSTGGPFFEQYF. The CDR3 DNA follows: TGTGCCAGCAGTTCAACAGGGGGCCCCTTCTTCGAGCAGTACTTC.